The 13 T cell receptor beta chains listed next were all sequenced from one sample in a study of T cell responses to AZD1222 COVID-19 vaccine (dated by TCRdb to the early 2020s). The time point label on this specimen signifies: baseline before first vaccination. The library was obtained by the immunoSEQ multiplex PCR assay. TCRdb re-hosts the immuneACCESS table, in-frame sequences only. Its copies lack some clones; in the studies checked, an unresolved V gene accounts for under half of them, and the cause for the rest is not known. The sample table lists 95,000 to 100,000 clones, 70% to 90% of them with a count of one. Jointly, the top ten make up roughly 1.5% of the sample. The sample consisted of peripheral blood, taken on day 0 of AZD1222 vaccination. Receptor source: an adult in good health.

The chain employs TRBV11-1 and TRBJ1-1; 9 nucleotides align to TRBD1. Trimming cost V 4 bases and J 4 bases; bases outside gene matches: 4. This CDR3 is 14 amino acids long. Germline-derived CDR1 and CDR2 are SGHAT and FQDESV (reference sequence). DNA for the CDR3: TGTGCCAGCAGCTACAGGGGGCGAATCACTGAAGCTTTCTTT. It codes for CASSYRGRITEAFF.

CDR3 DNA: TGCGCCAGCAGCCGCGGACAGGGGGCATGGCAGCCCCAGCATTTT. Its translation is CASSRGQGAWQPQHF. The chain joins TRBV4-1 to TRBJ1-5; 11 bases match TRBD1. The CDR3 covers 15 residues. Germline CDR1 is MGHRA and CDR2 is YSYEKL. Trimming cost V 4 bases and J 7 bases; bases outside gene matches: 6.

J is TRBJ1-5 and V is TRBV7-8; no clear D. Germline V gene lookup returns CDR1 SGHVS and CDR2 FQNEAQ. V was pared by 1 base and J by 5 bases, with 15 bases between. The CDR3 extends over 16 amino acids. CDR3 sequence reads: CASSLETFGQYQPQHF. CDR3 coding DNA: TGTGCCAGCAGCTTAGAAACTTTTGGGCAGTATCAGCCCCAGCATTTT. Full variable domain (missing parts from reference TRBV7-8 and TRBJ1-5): GAGVSQSPRYKVAKRGQDVALRCDPISGHVSLFWYQQALGQGPEFLTYFQNEAQLDKSGLPSDRFFAERPEGSVSTLKIQRTQQEDSAVYLCASSLETFGQYQPQHFGDGTRLSIL.

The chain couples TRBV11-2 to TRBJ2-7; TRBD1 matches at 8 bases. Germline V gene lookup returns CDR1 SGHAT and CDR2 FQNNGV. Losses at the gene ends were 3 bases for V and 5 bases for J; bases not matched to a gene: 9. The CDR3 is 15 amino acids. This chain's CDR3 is CASSFGRGRGDEQYF. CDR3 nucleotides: TGTGCCAGCAGCTTTGGCAGGGGGCGCGGGGACGAGCAGTACTTC.

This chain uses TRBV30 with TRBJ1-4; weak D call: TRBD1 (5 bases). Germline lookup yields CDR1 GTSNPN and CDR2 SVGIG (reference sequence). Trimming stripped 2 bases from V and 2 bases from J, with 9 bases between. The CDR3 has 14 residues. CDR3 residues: CAWSPGGTNEKLFF. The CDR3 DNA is TGTGCCTGGAGTCCCGGGGGGACTAATGAAAAACTGTTTTTT.

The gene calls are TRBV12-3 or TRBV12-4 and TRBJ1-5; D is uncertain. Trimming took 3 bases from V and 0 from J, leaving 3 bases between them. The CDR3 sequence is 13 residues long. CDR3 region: CASSLDSNQPQHF. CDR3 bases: TGTGCCAGCAGTTTGGATAGCAATCAGCCCCAGCATTTT.

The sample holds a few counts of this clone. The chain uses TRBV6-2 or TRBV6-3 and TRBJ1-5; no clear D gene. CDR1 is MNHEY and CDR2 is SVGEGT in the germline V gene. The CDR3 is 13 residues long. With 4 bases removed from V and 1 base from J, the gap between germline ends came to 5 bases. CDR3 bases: TGTGCCAGCAGTTGGCAGAGCAATCAGCCCCAGCATTTT. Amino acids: CASSWQSNQPQHF.

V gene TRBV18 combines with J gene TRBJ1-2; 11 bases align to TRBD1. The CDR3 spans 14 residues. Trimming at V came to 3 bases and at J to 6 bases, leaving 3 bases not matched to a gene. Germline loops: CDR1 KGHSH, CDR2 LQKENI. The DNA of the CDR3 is TGTGCCAGCTCACCGGGGACAGGGGGTCATGGCTACACCTTC. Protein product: CASSPGTGGHGYTF.

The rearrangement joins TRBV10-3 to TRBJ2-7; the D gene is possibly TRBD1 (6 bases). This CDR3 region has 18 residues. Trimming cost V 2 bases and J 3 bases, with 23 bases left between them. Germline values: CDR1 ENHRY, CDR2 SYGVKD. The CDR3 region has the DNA TGTGCCATCAGTGAGACCCGGGAAAACAGGGCCGAGGGCTACGAGCAGTACTTC. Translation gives CAISETRENRAEGYEQYF.

Written as DNA, the CDR3 is TGTGCCAGCAGTTTTTCCTCAGGGGCTGGAGCTTTCTTT. Protein product: CASSFSSGAGAFF. V is TRBV12-3 or TRBV12-4 and J is TRBJ1-1; a weak D match, TRBD1 (6 bases). The V end lost 3 bases, the J end lost 10 bases, and 15 bases lay between the germline ends. This CDR3 contains 13 residues.

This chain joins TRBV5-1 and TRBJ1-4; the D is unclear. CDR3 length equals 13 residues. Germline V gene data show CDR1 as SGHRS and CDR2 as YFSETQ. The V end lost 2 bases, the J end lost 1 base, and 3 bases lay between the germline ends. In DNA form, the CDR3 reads TGCGCCAGCAGCTTAGGAACTAATGAAAAACTGTTTTTT. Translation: CASSLGTNEKLFF.

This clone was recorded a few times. The CDR3: CASSPFAGDGELFF. In nucleotides, the CDR3 is TGTGCCAGCAGCCCGTTCGCGGGGGACGGGGAGCTGTTTTTT. The rearrangement joins TRBV11-2 to TRBJ2-2, with 7 bases fitting TRBD2. V gave up 5 bases and J gave up 7 bases; unmatched junction bases: 7. Germline V gene sequence: CDR1 SGHAT, CDR2 FQNNGV. The CDR3 length is 14 residues. Full variable domain (remainder filled in from reference TRBV11-2 and TRBJ2-2): EAGVAQSPRYKIIEKRQSVAFWCNPISGHATLYWYQQILGQGPKLLIQFQNNGVVDDSQLPKDRFSAERLKGVDSTLKIQPAKLEDSAVYLCASSPFAGDGELFFGEGSRLTVL.

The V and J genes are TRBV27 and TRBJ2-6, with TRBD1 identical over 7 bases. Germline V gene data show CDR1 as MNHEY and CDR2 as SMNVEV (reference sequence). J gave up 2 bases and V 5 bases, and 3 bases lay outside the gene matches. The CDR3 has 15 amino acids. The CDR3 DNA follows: TGTGCCAGCAGTCCAACAGGGGCTGGGGCCAACGTCCTGACTTTC. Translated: CASSPTGAGANVLTF.